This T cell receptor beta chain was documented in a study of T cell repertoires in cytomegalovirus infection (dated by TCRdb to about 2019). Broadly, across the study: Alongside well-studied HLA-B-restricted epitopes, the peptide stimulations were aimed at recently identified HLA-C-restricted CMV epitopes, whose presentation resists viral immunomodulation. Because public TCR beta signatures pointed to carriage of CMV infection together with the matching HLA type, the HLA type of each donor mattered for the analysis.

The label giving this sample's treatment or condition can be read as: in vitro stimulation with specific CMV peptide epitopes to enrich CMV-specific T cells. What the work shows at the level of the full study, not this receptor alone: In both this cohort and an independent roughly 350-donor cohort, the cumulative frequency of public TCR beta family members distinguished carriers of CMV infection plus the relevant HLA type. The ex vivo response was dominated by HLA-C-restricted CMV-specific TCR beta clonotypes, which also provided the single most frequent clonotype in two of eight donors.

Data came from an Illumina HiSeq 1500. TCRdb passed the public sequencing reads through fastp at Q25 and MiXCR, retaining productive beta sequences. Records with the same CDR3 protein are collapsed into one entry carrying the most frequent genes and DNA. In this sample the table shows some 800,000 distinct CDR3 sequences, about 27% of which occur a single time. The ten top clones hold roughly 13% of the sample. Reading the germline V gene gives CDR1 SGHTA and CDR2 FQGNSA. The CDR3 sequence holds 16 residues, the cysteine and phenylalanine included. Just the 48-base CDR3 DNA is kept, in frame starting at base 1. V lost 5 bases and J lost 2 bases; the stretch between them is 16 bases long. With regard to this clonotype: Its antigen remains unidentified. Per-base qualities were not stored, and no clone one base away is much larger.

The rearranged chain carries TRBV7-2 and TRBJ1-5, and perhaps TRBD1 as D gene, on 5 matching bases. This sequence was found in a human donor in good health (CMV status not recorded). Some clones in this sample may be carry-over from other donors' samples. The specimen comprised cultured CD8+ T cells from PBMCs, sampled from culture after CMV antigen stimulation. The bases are TGTGCCAGCAGCCTGAGGGGCCCCCCAGGCAATCAGCCCCAGCATTTT. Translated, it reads CASSLRGPPGNQPQHF.